A selection of T cell receptor beta chains follows, all from one sample in a study of T cell repertoires in cytomegalovirus infection. The antigens for these receptors are not known. TCRdb independently ran MiXCR on the reads; one entry per CDR3 protein. The sample carries 250,000 to 400,000 distinct CDR3 sequences, 25% recorded once. This specimen was cultured PBMCs, taken from culture after CMV antigen stimulation. These receptors were taken from a human donor in good health (CMV status not recorded). Some clones in this sample may be carry-over from other donors' samples. CDR3s leave out the opening cysteine and the closing phenylalanine or tryptophan. D genes are given only for firm matches.

>TRBJ2-1|TRBV10-3|TRBD1
AASDRANEQF
>TRBJ2-7|TRBV7-2|NA
ASSSRPGFNEQY
>TRBJ2-7|TRBV11-2|NA
ASSSGRAAAGAEQY
>TRBJ2-7|TRBV29-1|NA
SVERRGRYEQY
>TRBJ2-1|TRBV4-3|NA
ASSPGRLAQTF
>TRBJ1-6|TRBV7-2|NA
ASSLAGVPNSPLH
>TRBJ2-1|TRBV9|TRBD2
ASSERLAGAENEQF
>TRBJ1-1|TRBV7-2|TRBD1
ASSLDLDRGDTEAF
>TRBJ1-2|TRBV7-9|TRBD1
ASTRGQGPSIGYT
>TRBJ1-6|TRBV7-2|TRBD1
ASSSPKRDRGFHSPLH
>TRBJ1-1|TRBV4-3|NA
ASSQEDSAEAF
>TRBJ1-2|TRBV7-2|TRBD1
ASSLADRSGQGYT
>TRBJ1-3|TRBV7-2|NA
ASISWDTNTIY
>TRBJ2-5|TRBV7-9|TRBD2
ASSLGSTSGGEETQY
>TRBJ1-2|TRBV7-2|NA
ASSLVEGGGYT
>TRBJ2-5|TRBV10-3|TRBD2
AISGGLAGQQETQY
>TRBJ2-2|TRBV27|TRBD2
ASSSTSGRATTGELF
>TRBJ1-5|TRBV20-1|NA
SAAGQSNQPQH
>TRBJ2-3|TRBV4-3|NA
ASSQSAGSRTQY
>TRBJ1-1|TRBV7-3|NA
ASSLTSSGVAF
>TRBJ2-1|TRBV9|TRBD2
ASKPGLAHNEQF
>TRBJ2-2|TRBV6-6|NA
ASSYSRAQGTGELF